The 5 T cell receptor beta chains presented below share a single source sample, sequenced in a study of T cell responses to AZD1222 COVID-19 vaccine. The protocol was immunoSEQ multiplex PCR, while the TCRdb copy is restricted to in-frame clones and leaves out a portion. Of around 99,000 clones listed, roughly 92% were seen once; the top ten hold around 8.6%. The sample here was peripheral blood, taken 28 days after the second AZD1222 dose. The receptor source for this set is an adult who received the AZD1222 COVID-19 vaccine.

This clone was picked up a small number of times. The CDR3 nucleotides read TGTGCCAGCAGTCCTACCTACCCCCAGGGTAGGGGCAATCAGCCCCAGCATTTT. Its translation: CASSPTYPQGRGNQPQHF. V usage is TRBV28 and J usage is TRBJ1-5; possible D gene TRBD1, 5 bases. Germline-derived CDR1 and CDR2 are MDHEN and SYDVKM. Trimming removed 5 bases from V and 2 bases from J, with 22 bases in between. The CDR3 spans 18 residues. Full variable domain (missing parts from reference TRBV28 and TRBJ1-5): DVKVTQSSRYLVKRTGEKVFLECVQDMDHENMFWYRQDPGLGLRLIYFSYDVKMKEKGDIPEGYSVSREKKERFSLILESASTNQTSMYLCASSPTYPQGRGNQPQHFGDGTRLSIL.

This sequence joins TRBV3-1 (or the pseudogene TRBV3-2) and TRBJ1-1, with D possibly matching TRBD1 (5 bases). Looked up from germline, CDR1 is LGHDT and CDR2 is YNNKEL (reference sequence). The ends were cut back, 6 bases at V and 4 bases at J, with 18 bases in the middle. The CDR3 extends over 15 amino acids. CDR3 bases: TGTGCCAGCAGTCCAGCAGGGACCGTGGGCACTGAAGCTTTCTTT. Its protein is CASSPAGTVGTEAFF.

This rearrangement joins TRBV30 to TRBJ2-1; D is unresolved. Germline V CDR1 and CDR2: GTSNPN, SVGIG (reference sequence). V dropped 3 bases and J dropped 6 bases, with 12 bases sitting between them. CDR3 length: 13 residues. The CDR3 protein is CAWSPSSSNEQFF. In nucleotides, the CDR3 is TGTGCCTGGAGCCCCAGTAGCAGCAATGAGCAGTTCTTC.

The genes are TRBV19 and TRBJ2-5; the match to TRBD2 covers 12 bases. The CDR3 spans 15 residues. The V gene end was trimmed by 6 bases and the J gene end by 7 bases; junction bases not matched to a gene: 9. The germline V gene encodes CDR1 LNHDA and CDR2 SQIVND (reference sequence). CDR3 residues: CASSRLAGAMVTQYF. CDR3 bases: TGTGCCAGTAGCCGACTAGCGGGAGCGATGGTGACCCAGTACTTC.

The genes are TRBV7-2 and TRBJ2-7; no firm D call. In germline, CDR1 is SGHTA, CDR2 FQGNSA. The CDR3 contains 12 residues. Trimming cost V 4 bases and J 6 bases, with 10 bases left between them. The CDR3 reads CASSSYNREQYF. The DNA for the CDR3 is TGTGCCAGCAGCTCTTACAACCGCGAGCAGTACTTC.